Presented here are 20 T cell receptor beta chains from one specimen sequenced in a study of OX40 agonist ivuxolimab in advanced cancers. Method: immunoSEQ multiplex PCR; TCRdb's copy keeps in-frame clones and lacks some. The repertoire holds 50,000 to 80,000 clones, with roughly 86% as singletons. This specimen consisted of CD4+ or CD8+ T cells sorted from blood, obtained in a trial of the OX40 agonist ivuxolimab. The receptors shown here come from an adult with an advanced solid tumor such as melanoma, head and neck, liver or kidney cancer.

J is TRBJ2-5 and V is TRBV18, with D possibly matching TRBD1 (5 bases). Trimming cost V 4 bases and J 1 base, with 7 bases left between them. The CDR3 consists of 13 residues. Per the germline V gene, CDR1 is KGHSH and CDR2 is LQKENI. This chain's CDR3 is CASSRDSQETQYF. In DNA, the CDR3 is TGTGCCAGCTCACGAGACAGCCAAGAGACCCAGTACTTC.

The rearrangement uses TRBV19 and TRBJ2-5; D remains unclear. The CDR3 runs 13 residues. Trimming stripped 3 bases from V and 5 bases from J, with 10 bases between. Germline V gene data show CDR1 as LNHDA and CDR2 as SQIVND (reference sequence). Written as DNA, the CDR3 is TGTGCCAGTAGTATCATCCCCAGCGAGACCCAGTACTTC. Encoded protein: CASSIIPSETQYF.

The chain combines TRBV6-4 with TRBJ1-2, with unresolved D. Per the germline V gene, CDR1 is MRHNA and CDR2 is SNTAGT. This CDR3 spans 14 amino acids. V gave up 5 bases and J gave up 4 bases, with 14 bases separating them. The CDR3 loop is CASSSNTLPYGYTF. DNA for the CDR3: TGTGCCAGCAGTTCAAATACCCTTCCCTATGGCTACACCTTC.

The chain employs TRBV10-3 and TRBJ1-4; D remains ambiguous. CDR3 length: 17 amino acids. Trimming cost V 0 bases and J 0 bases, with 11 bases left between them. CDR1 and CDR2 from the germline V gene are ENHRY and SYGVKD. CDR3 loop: CAISESGKTSTNEKLFF. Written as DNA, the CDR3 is TGTGCCATCAGTGAGTCAGGAAAAACTTCAACTAATGAAAAACTGTTTTTT.

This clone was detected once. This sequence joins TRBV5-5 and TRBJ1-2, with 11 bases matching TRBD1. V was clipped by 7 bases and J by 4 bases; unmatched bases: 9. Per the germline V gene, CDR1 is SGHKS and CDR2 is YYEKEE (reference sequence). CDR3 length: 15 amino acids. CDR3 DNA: TGTGCCAGCTCGAGGACAGGGGGCGGTTCCTATGGCTACACCTTC. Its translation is CASSRTGGGSYGYTF.

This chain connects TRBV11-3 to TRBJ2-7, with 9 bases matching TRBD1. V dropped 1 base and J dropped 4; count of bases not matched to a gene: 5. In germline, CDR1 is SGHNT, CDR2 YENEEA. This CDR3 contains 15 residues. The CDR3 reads CASSLVPGQGYEQYF. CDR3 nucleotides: TGTGCCAGCAGCTTAGTCCCGGGACAGGGTTACGAGCAGTACTTC.

The chain's CDR3 is CASSLGNRVNEKLFF. CDR3 in DNA: TGTGCCAGCAGCTTAGGGAACAGGGTCAATGAAAAACTGTTTTTT. V gene TRBV7-6 combines with J gene TRBJ1-4; TRBD1 might be the D (6 bases). In germline, CDR1 is SGHVS, CDR2 FNYEAQ. V lost 1 base and J lost 5, with 11 bases in between. The CDR3 length is 15 residues.

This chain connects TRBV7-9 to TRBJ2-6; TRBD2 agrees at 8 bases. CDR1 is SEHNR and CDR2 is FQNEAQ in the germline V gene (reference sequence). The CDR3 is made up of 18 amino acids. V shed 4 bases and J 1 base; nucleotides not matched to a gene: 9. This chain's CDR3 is CASSSGGGILSGANVLTF. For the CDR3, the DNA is TGTGCCAGCAGCTCCGGGGGGGGAATCCTGTCTGGGGCCAACGTCCTGACTTTC.

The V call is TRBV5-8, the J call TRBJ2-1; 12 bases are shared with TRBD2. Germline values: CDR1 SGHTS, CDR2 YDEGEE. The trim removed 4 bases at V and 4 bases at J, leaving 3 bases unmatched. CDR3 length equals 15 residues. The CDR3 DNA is TGTGCCAGCAGCGAGGGACTAGCGGGTTACAATGAGCAGTTCTTC. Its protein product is CASSEGLAGYNEQFF.

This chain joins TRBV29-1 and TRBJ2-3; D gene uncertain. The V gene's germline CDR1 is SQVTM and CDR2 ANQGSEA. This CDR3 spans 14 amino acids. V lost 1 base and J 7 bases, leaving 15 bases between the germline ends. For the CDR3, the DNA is TGCAGCGTTGAAGGGGGAAATGGGCTGTATACGCAGTATTTT. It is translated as CSVEGGNGLYTQYF.

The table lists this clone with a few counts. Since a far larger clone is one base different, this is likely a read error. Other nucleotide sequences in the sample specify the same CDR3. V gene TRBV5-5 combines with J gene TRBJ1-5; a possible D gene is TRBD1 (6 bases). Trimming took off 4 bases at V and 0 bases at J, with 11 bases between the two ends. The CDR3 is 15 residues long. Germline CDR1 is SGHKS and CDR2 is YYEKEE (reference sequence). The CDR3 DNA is TGTGCCAGCAGCGTACAGGGCTATAGCAATCAGCCCCAGCATTTT. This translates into CASSVQGYSNQPQHF.

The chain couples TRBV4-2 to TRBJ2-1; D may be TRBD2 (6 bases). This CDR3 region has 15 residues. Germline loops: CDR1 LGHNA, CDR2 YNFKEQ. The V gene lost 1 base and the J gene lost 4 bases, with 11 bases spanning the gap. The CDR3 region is CASSQVSGGYNEQFF. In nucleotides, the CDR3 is TGTGCCAGCAGCCAAGTTAGCGGAGGGTACAATGAGCAGTTCTTC.

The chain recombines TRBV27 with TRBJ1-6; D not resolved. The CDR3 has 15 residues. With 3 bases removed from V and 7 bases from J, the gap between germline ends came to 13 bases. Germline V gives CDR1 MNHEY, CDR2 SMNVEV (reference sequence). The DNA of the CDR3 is TGTGCCAGCAGTTTCGGTCAGGTGGTAAATTCACCCCTCCACTTT. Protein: CASSFGQVVNSPLHF.

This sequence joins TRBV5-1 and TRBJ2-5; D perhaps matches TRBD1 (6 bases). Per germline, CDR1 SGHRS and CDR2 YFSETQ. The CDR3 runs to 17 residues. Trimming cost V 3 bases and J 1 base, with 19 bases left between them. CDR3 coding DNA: TGCGCCAGCAGCTCAAAGCCGAGACAGGAGTTCCAAGAGACCCAGTACTTC. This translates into CASSSKPRQEFQETQYF.

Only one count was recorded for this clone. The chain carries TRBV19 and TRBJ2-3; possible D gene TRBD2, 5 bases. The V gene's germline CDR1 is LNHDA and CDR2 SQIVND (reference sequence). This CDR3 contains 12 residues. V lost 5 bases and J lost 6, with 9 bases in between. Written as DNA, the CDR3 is TGTGCCAGTAGTTCCCGAGGGGATACGCAGTATTTT. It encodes CASSSRGDTQYF.

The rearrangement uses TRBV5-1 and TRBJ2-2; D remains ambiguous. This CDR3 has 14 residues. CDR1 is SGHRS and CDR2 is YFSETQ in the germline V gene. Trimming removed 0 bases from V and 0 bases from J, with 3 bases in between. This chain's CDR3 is CASSLGANTGELFF. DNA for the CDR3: TGCGCCAGCAGCTTGGGGGCGAACACCGGGGAGCTGTTTTTT.

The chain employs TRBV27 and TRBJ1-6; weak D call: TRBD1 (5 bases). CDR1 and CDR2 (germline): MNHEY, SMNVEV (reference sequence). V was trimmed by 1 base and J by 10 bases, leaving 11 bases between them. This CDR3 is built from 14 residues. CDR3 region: CASSLFSGVSPLHF. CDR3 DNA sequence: TGTGCCAGCAGTTTATTTTCGGGGGTCTCACCCCTCCACTTT.

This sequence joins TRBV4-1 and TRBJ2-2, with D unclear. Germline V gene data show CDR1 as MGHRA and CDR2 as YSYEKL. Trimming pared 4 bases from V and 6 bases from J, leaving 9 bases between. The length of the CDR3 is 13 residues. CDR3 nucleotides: TGCGCCAGCAGCCGCCGGGTCCCCGGGGAGCTGTTTTTT. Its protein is CASSRRVPGELFF.

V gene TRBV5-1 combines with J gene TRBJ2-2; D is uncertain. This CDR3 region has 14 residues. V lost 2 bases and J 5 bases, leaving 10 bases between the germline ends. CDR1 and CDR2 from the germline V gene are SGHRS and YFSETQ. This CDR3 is CASSLRDATGELFF. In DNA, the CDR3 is TGCGCCAGCAGCTTAAGGGATGCAACCGGGGAGCTGTTTTTT.

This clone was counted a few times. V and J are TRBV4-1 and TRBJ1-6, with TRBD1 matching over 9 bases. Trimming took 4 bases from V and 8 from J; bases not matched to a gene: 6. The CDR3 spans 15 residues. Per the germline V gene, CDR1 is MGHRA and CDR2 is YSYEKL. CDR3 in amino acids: CASSLLGTGHSPLHF. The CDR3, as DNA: TGCGCCAGCAGCCTCTTAGGGACAGGGCATTCACCCCTCCACTTT.